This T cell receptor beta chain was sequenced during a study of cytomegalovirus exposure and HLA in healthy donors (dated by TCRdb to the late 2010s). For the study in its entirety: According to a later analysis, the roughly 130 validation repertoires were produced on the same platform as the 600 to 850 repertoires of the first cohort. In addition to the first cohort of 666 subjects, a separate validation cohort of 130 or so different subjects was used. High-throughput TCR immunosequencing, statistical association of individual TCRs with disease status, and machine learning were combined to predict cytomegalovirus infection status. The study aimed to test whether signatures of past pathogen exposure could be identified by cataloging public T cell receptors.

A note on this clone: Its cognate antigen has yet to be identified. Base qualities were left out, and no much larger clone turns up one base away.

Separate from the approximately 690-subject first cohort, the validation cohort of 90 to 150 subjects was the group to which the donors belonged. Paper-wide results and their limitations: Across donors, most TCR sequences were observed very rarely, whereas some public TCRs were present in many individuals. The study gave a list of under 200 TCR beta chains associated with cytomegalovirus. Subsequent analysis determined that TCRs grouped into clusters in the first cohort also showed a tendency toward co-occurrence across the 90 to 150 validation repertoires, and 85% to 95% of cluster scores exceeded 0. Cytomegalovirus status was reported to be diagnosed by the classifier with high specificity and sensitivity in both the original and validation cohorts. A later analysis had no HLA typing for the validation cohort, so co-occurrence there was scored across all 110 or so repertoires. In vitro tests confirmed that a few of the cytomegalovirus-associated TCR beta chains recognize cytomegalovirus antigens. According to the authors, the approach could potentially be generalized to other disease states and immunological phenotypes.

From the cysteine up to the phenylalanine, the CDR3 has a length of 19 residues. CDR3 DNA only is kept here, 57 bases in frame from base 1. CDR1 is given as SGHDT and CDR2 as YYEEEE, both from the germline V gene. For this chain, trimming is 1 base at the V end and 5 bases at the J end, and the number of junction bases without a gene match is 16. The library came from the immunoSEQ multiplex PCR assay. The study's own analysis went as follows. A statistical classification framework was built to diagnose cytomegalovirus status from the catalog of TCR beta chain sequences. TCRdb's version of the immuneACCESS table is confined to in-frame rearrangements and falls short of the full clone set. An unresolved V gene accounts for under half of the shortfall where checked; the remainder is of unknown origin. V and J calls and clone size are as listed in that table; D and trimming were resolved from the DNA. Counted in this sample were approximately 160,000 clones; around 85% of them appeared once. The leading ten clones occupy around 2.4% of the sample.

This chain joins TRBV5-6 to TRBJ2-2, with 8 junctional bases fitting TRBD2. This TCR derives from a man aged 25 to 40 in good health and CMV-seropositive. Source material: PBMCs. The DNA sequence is TGTGCCAGCAGCTTGTACGTGGGAGATATAGCGGGACATACCGGGGAGCTGTTTTTT. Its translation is CASSLYVGDIAGHTGELFF.